This is a list of T cell receptor beta chains from one sample in a study of T-cell memory formation after mild COVID-19. MiXCR was run by TCRdb on the 5' RACE reads, yielding one entry per CDR3 protein. The sample holds 300,000 or so distinct CDR3 sequences, about 17% seen once. Input material: PBMCs or a T cell subset sorted from them (not recorded which). All receptors derive from a young man who had mild COVID-19 (a few samples of this study predate the infection). Cell type and time point are not known. Both conserved end residues are part of each CDR3. The size of a clone is reported for some rows only, either as once, few or many, or as a class for expanded clones.

cdr3_aa clone_size j_call v_call
CASSPQGTNTDTQYF NA TRBJ2-3 TRBV27
CATGRREGSPLHF few TRBJ1-6 TRBV12-3/TRBV12-4
CSVEARGYGYTF few TRBJ1-2 TRBV29-1
CSAARNTEAFF many TRBJ1-1 TRBV20-1
CASSPRGTTDTQYF few TRBJ2-3 TRBV6-4
CASSSGPTGELFF NA TRBJ2-2 TRBV7-9
CASSQSSTGDSSYGYTF NA TRBJ1-2 TRBV6-2/TRBV6-3
CASRPLAVYNEQFF many TRBJ2-1 TRBV12-3/TRBV12-4
CASSVGGGHQETQYF NA TRBJ2-5 TRBV9
CASSGGQGRKTQYF NA TRBJ2-5 TRBV5-1
CSVGEQGGQPQHF NA TRBJ1-5 TRBV29-1
CASSTHTGTTDTQYF many TRBJ2-3 TRBV12-3/TRBV12-4
CASSLQGGGYTF NA TRBJ1-2 TRBV6-5
CASSFWGSPDITGELFF NA TRBJ2-2 TRBV11-2
CSAEARGGHRTDTQYF many TRBJ2-3 TRBV20-1
CASSARGGRTEAFF NA TRBJ1-1 TRBV7-2
CASSLLDGGADTQYF few TRBJ2-3 TRBV5-1
CASSLQGGNYGYTF NA TRBJ1-2 TRBV5-4
CASTRPGVSGYTF NA TRBJ1-2 TRBV4-1
CASSQTLGLADNEQFF few TRBJ2-1 TRBV4-2
CASRITGGSYTF NA TRBJ1-2 TRBV2
CASSSRTSGGIDTQYF many TRBJ2-3 TRBV5-1
CASSYQGESSYEQYF many TRBJ2-7 TRBV6-2/TRBV6-3
CASSFSGALYEQYF NA TRBJ2-7 TRBV5-4
CASSLSWGQENIQYF few TRBJ2-4 TRBV7-2
CAAQGLRGHGYTF NA TRBJ1-2 TRBV10-3
CASRVLEQETQYF few TRBJ2-5 TRBV2
CASSVGNREETQYF NA TRBJ2-5 TRBV9
CASSLLGSKNIQYF few TRBJ2-4 TRBV6-5
CSARGTSGVASSYNEQFF NA TRBJ2-1 TRBV20-1
CASSLTGGAGPQHF NA TRBJ1-5 TRBV19